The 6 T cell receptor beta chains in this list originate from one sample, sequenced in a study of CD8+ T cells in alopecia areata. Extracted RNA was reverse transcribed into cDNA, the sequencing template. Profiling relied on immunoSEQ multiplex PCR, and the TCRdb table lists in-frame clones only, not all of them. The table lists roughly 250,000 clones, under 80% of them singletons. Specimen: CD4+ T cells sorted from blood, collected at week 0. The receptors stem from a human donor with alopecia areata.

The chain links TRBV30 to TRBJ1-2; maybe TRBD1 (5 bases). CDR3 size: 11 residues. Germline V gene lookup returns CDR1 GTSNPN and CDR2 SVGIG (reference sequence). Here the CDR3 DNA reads TGTGCGTTGGAAGGAGGGGCCGGCTACACCTTC. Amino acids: CALEGGAGYTF. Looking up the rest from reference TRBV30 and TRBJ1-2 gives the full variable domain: SQTIHQWPATLVQPVGSPLSLECTVEGTSNPNLYWYRQAAGRGLQLLFYSVGIGQISSEVPQNLSASRPQDRQFILSSKKLLLSDSGFYLCALEGGAGYTFGSGTRLTVV.

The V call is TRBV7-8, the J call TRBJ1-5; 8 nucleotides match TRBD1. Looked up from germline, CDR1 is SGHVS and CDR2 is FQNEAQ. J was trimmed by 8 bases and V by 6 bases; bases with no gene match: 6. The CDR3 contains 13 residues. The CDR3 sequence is CASSPGQDEPQHF. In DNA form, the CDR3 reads TGTGCCAGCAGTCCGGGACAGGACGAGCCCCAGCATTTT.

For the CDR3, the DNA is TGTGCCTGGAGTCACCCTTACGAGCAGTACTTC. Amino acid sequence: CAWSHPYEQYF. This chain links TRBV30 with TRBJ2-7, with unresolved D. V gave up 2 bases and J gave up 4 bases, with 6 bases separating them. Germline values: CDR1 GTSNPN, CDR2 SVGIG (reference sequence). This CDR3 is built from 11 residues.

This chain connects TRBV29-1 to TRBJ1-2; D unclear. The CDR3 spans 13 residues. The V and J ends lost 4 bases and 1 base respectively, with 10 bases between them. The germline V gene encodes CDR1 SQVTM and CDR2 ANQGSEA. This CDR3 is CSVASRSNYGYTF. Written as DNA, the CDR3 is TGCAGCGTTGCTAGCAGGAGTAACTATGGCTACACCTTC.

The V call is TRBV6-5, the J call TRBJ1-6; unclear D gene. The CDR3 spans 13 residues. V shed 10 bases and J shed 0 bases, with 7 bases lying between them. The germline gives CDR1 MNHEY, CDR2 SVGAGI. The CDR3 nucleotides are TGTGCCATCCAGAGCTCCTATAATTCACCCCTCCACTTT. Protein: CAIQSSYNSPLHF.

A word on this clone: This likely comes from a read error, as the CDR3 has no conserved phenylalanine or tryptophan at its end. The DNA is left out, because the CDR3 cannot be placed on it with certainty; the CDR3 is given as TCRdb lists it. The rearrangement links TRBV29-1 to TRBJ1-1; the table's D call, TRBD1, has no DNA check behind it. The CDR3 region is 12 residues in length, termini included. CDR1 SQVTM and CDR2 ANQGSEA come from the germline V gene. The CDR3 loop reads CSVGLGTGGQPL.